This record concerns one TCR beta chain sequence. No antigen is known for it. CD4+CD45RO+CD25- cells were isolated as memory CD4+ T cells. The germline V gene has CDR1 SGHTA and CDR2 FQGNSA. The CDR3 has 14 amino acids. V was pared by 2 bases and J by 8 bases, with 15 bases between. Findings and caveats of the study: The larger-cohort validation was restricted to a single TCR beta V-J rearrangement rather than whole repertoires. The TCR gene usage of tumor memory CD4+ T cells clustered together with blood and lymph node memory CD4+ cells and with lymph node naive CD4+ cells. Greatest tumor Treg TCR overlap was with tumor naive CD4+ cells.

MiXCR, applied by TCRdb to the 5' RACE reads, yields one record per CDR3 protein. The data show 60,000 to 65,000 distinct CDR3 sequences, 22% seen once. This receptor was identified in a female donor with breast cancer. Sequenced input: memory CD4+ T cells sorted from a lymph node. As for subset: memory CD4+ T cells, CD4+CD45RO+CD25-. This chain joins TRBV7-2 and TRBJ1-2; no reliable D call. The CDR3 nucleotides are TGTGCCAGCAGCTTAAGCCCCACGGAAGGAGGCTACACCTTC. The encoded protein is CASSLSPTEGGYTF.